Sequencing of this T cell receptor (beta chain) was carried out in a study of blood T cell repertoires in COVID-19. CDR3 length: 16 residues. J lost 3 bases, V lost 8 bases, and 11 bases had no gene match. Germline CDR1 and CDR2: SEHNR and FQNEAQ (reference sequence). The method was immunoSEQ multiplex PCR; TCRdb's version includes in-frame clones alone and lacks a portion of them. The data contain about 43,000 clones, around 87% of them singletons. Material: peripheral blood. The source is a man aged 35 to 55 with COVID-19, enrolled during active disease. The chain recombines TRBV7-9 with TRBJ1-2, with 11 bases aligning to TRBD1. This chain's CDR3 is CASLRTGGKHDYGYTF. The CDR3 coding sequence is TGTGCCAGCTTACGGACAGGGGGCAAACATGACTATGGCTACACCTTC.